This T cell receptor (beta chain) stems from a study of CD8+ T cells in alopecia areata. For the study at large: A 6-month period off drug followed tofacitinib, which lasted 6 to 18 months. Study-level results: Lesional scalp displayed greater clonality than normal scalp, most notably in alopecia totalis/universalis.

Sequencing templates came from extracted RNA that was reverse transcribed into cDNA. Generated by immunoSEQ multiplex PCR, the TCRdb table keeps only in-frame clones and is missing some. Found here are 130,000 or so clones, about 46% of them singletons; the top ten hold roughly a sixth. About this clone: Its antigen is unknown.

CDR3 length: 15 amino acids. Trimming cost V 5 bases and J 0 bases; bases outside gene matches: 7. CDR1 and CDR2 from the germline V gene are SGHRS and YFSETQ. Those with alopecia areata gave lesional scalp punch biopsies and peripheral blood. Cell sorting was applied to PBMCs, and CD4+ and CD8+ T cells were collected. The TCR originated in a human donor with alopecia areata. The chain employs TRBV5-1 and TRBJ1-1, with 7 bases that match TRBD1. The material sequenced was CD8+ T cells sorted from blood, taken at week 0. This chain's CDR3 is CASRDRPIMNTEAFF. CDR3 bases: TGCGCCAGCAGGGACAGGCCAATAATGAACACTGAAGCTTTCTTT.